This TCR beta chain comes out of a study of regulatory T cells in long-lasting Graves disease. V was cut by 5 bases and J by 7 bases, with 8 bases left in between. The germline CDR1 and CDR2 sequences are SGHVS and FQNEAQ. This CDR3 contains 11 residues. Arm-PCR of CDR3 regions and iRepertoire HTBI primers were the basis on which TCR beta libraries were built. TCRdb called the multiplex PCR reads again in MiXCR, with one record for every CDR3 protein. The repertoire holds 370,000 or so distinct CDR3 sequences, around 15% seen once, with roughly a fifth in the top ten. This sample's time point: newly diagnosed GD, antithyroid drugs for less than 3 months. PBMCs provided the RNA from which the TCR library was made. EDTA tubes received around 9.4 milliliters of collected peripheral blood. This clonotype was recorded at least ten times. These data also formed part of another study, on T cells in Graves' hyperthyroidism and ophthalmopathy.

The genes are TRBV7-8 and TRBJ1-2; D is undetermined. The receptor was derived from a woman aged 18-30 years with Graves disease. The material was peripheral blood mononuclear cells (PBMCs), obtained at new diagnosis, from a patient treated with antithyroid drugs. The CDR3 nucleotides are TGTGCCAGCAGCGCGGGATCTGGCTACACCTTC. Protein sequence: CASSAGSGYTF.